This T cell receptor beta chain was profiled in a study of CD8 T cells in Susac syndrome (dated by TCRdb to between 2018 and 2020). As for the study more broadly: Among the sequenced Susac syndrome patients, more than five had clinically active disease and eight or nine were in clinical remission. At blood withdrawal, Susac syndrome patients were therapy-naive, treated with corticosteroids (with IVIg additionally given to some), or treated with IVIg alone. Whether CD8+ T cell activation and differentiation in Susac syndrome was antigen driven was tested using repertoire sequencing.

Peripheral blood CD8+ and CD4+ T cells from healthy donors, Susac syndrome patients and multiple sclerosis patients were profiled using high-throughput TCR beta sequencing. The Susac syndrome patients fulfilled recently defined diagnostic criteria for definite or probable disease. CD8+ TEMRA cells were enriched by FACS, while bulk CD8+ and CD4+ T cells were purified by magnetic negative isolation. Blood was drawn into EDTA tubes, processed within 24 hours, and PBMCs were isolated by density gradient centrifugation. PBMCs destined for TCR sequencing were cryopreserved in liquid nitrogen and later thawed in a 37 °C water bath. A purity of at least 90% was achieved for sorted or isolated CD4+, CD8+ and CD8+ TEMRA cells. General study outcomes and caveats: In patients with Susac syndrome, the CD4+ T cell repertoire showed no detectable clonal expansion. The number of individuals in the TCR sequencing and HLA analysis was acknowledged as relatively small.

For this clonotype: It has no known antigen specificity. The sample holds no much larger clone one base away, and base qualities are not on file.

Counted from cysteine to phenylalanine, this CDR3 has 15 amino acids. Only the CDR3 region is kept as DNA, spanning 45 bases read in frame from base 1. V lost 6 bases and J lost 1 base, and the count of bases not matched to a germline gene is 5. RNA was extracted with the RNeasy kit and about 0.5 to 1 ug was reverse transcribed using random hexamers. The immunoSEQ multiplex PCR assay, which covers 54 Vbeta and 13 Jbeta segments, was used to amplify TCR beta CDR3 regions. To correct PCR amplification bias, a synthetic template baseline was used for both primer optimization and computational correction. The original methods were these. Reads were assigned to V, D and J genes according to IMGT and analyzed in immunoSEQ Analyzer, with only productive sequences retained. Clonality was calculated as one minus the Shannon entropy normalized by log2 of the number of productive unique sequences. Public and private clones were assessed among the 100 most prevalent clones of each patient and control. Clones were defined as Susac-specific when absent from the healthy and MS cohorts, from about a thousand published viral clones and from other ImmuneACCESS disease sequences. TCRdb trimmed public reads at Q25 via fastp, called clones via MiXCR and kept in-frame beta chains. CDR3 protein sequences are deduplicated, and each keeps its most common genes and DNA. The V and J calls were determined by TCRdb, not by the authors. The sample yields 200,000 to 250,000 distinct CDR3 sequences; approximately 94% were counted once. Approximately 0.15% of the sample rests with the top ten.

The rearranged chain carries TRBV12-3 or TRBV12-4 and TRBJ1-2; 10 bases in between match TRBD1. The receptor was derived from a human donor with Susac syndrome. The sequenced sample was CD4+ T cells from PBMCs. The CDR3 region: CASSQTGGRNYGYTF. The DNA is as follows: TGTGCCAGCAGCCAGACAGGGGGCCGTAACTATGGCTACACCTTC.